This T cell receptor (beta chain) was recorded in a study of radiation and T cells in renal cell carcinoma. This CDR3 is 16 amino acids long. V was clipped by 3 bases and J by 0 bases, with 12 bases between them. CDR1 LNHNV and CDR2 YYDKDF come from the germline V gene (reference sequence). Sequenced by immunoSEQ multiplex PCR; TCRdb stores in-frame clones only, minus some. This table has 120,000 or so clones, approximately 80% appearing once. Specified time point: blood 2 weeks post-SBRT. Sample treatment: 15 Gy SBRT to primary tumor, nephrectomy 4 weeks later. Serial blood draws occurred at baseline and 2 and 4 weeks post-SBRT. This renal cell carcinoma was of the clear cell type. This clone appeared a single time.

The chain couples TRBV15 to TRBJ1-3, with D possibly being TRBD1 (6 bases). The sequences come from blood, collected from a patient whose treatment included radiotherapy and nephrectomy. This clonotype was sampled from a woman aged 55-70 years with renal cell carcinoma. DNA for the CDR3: TGTGCCACCAGCAGTAGGGGGGCTTACTCTGGAAACACCATATATTTT. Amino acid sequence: CATSSRGAYSGNTIYF.